This T cell receptor beta chain was observed in a study of OX40 agonist ivuxolimab in advanced cancers. Study-wide points: Clonal expansion in partial responders at 0.1-3.0 mg/kg ranked among the lowest.

Clones were read by immunoSEQ multiplex PCR, and TCRdb kept only the in-frame ones, dropping some. The sample consists of 40,000 to 60,000 clones, 85% of them appearing once. Samples were taken at baseline and on day 1 of cycles 4 and 7. Germline CDR1 is MNHEY and CDR2 is SVGAGI. V lost 0 bases and J lost 2, with 13 bases in between. This CDR3 region has 16 residues. A note on this clone: The antigen is undetermined.

Source: CD4+ or CD8+ T cells sorted from blood, taken in a trial of the OX40 agonist ivuxolimab. This clonotype was sampled from an adult with an advanced solid tumor such as melanoma, head and neck, liver or kidney cancer. The genes are TRBV6-5 and TRBJ1-1; D uncertain. CDR3 DNA: TGTGCCAGCAGTTACTCTTTTCCCGGCCTAAACACTGAAGCTTTCTTT. Its translation is CASSYSFPGLNTEAFF.